This TCR beta chain was sequenced in a study of T-cell memory formation after mild COVID-19. The germline V and J ends were trimmed by 10 bases and 5 bases, with 11 bases remaining between them. This CDR3 has 12 residues. Germline V gives CDR1 MNHNY, CDR2 SVGAGI (reference sequence). TCRdb ran MiXCR on the 5' RACE reads and lists one entry per CDR3 protein. The sample yields about 320,000 distinct CDR3 sequences, over 11% seen once. This receptor was taken from a man aged 18 to 29 who had mild COVID-19 (a few samples of this study predate the infection). Cell type and time point are not known. The gene calls are TRBV6-6 and TRBJ2-2, with D perhaps TRBD2 (7 bases). Material: PBMCs or a T cell subset sorted from them (not recorded which). In nucleotides, the CDR3 is TGTGCCACAGGGAGGGGGACCGGGGAGCTGTTTTTT. This gives the protein CATGRGTGELFF.